Listed below are T cell receptor beta chains from one sample, sequenced in a study of T-cell memory formation after mild COVID-19. From the 5' RACE reads, TCRdb called clonotypes with MiXCR, one entry per CDR3 protein. The repertoire holds about 190,000 distinct CDR3 sequences, roughly 18% seen once, with roughly 2.3% in the top ten. The material sequenced was PBMCs or a T cell subset sorted from them (not recorded which). The receptors were sampled from an adult woman who had mild COVID-19 (a few samples of this study predate the infection). Cell type and time point are not known. Both conserved end residues are part of each CDR3. D genes are given only for firm matches. The size field is filled for only some rows; it gives once, few, many or a size class.

J gene: TRBJ2-1
D gene: TRBD2
clone size: few
V gene: TRBV24-1
CDR3 DNA: TGTGCCACCAGTGAGCCAGATGTGACTAGCGGGATTCGCAATGAGCAGTTCTTC
CDR3 protein: CATSEPDVTSGIRNEQFF

J gene: TRBJ2-1
D gene: TRBD2
clone size: few
V gene: TRBV7-3
CDR3 DNA: TGTGCCAGCAGCTGGACTAGCGGGATAAATGAGCAGTTCTTC
CDR3 protein: CASSWTSGINEQFF

J gene: TRBJ2-1
D gene: TRBD2
clone size: few
V gene: TRBV6-6
CDR3 DNA: TGTGCCAGCAGTCCGTCCCAGGGACTATCGGAGTTCTTC
CDR3 protein: CASSPSQGLSEFF

J gene: TRBJ1-2
D gene: NA
clone size: few
V gene: TRBV7-9
CDR3 DNA: TGTGCCAGCAGCTCCGTTACGAAGGGGTTCTATGGCTACACCTTC
CDR3 protein: CASSSVTKGFYGYTF

J gene: TRBJ2-5
D gene: NA
clone size: NA
V gene: TRBV7-2
CDR3 DNA: TGTGCCAGCAGCCACGGGGGTTACGAGACCCAGTACTTC
CDR3 protein: CASSHGGYETQYF

J gene: TRBJ2-3
D gene: TRBD2
clone size: NA
V gene: TRBV12-3/TRBV12-4
CDR3 DNA: TGTGCCAGCAGGGATCGGGGGAGGGCCCCACTATCCACGCAGTATTTT
CDR3 protein: CASRDRGRAPLSTQYF

J gene: TRBJ1-1
D gene: NA
clone size: many
V gene: TRBV20-1
CDR3 DNA: TGCAGTGTCGTTAAGGGACGCATGAACACTGAAGCTTTCTTT
CDR3 protein: CSVVKGRMNTEAFF

J gene: TRBJ1-1
D gene: TRBD1
clone size: many
V gene: TRBV6-5
CDR3 DNA: TGTGCCAGCAGTTACACGGGACAGGGGGCTGAAGCTTTCTTT
CDR3 protein: CASSYTGQGAEAFF

J gene: TRBJ1-5
D gene: NA
clone size: NA
V gene: TRBV19
CDR3 DNA: TGTGCCAGTAGTATAGGCGTACAGGGAAAAAGCAATCAGCCCCAGCATTTT
CDR3 protein: CASSIGVQGKSNQPQHF

J gene: TRBJ1-5
D gene: NA
clone size: NA
V gene: TRBV12-3/TRBV12-4
CDR3 DNA: TGTGCCAGCAGCCTAGGGGGGGACATAGGGGGCAATCAGCCCCAGCATTTT
CDR3 protein: CASSLGGDIGGNQPQHF

J gene: TRBJ2-7
D gene: NA
clone size: NA
V gene: TRBV7-9
CDR3 DNA: TGTGCCAGCAGCATTACCCAGCTGGGAGGGGGCCACTACGAGCAGTACTTC
CDR3 protein: CASSITQLGGGHYEQYF

J gene: TRBJ1-4
D gene: TRBD1
clone size: few
V gene: TRBV3-1
CDR3 DNA: TGTGCCAGCAGCCAAACCCTGGGACAGGGGAATGAAAAACTGTTTTTT
CDR3 protein: CASSQTLGQGNEKLFF

J gene: TRBJ1-6
D gene: NA
clone size: NA
V gene: TRBV5-1
CDR3 DNA: TGCGCCAGTCGCCCGGGGGTTGCCTATAATTCACCCCTCCACTTT
CDR3 protein: CASRPGVAYNSPLHF

J gene: TRBJ2-3
D gene: NA
clone size: NA
V gene: TRBV20-1
CDR3 DNA: TGCAGTGCTAGTGCCTCACTCCTTGGAGATACGCAGTATTTT
CDR3 protein: CSASASLLGDTQYF

J gene: TRBJ2-1
D gene: NA
clone size: many
V gene: TRBV3-1
CDR3 DNA: TGTGCCAGCAGCCCGGACAGTCGTCATGAGCAGTTCTTC
CDR3 protein: CASSPDSRHEQFF

J gene: TRBJ1-6
D gene: NA
clone size: few
V gene: TRBV21-1
CDR3 DNA: TGTGCCAGCAGCAAAAATAAGTATAATTCACCCCTCCACTTT
CDR3 protein: CASSKNKYNSPLHF

J gene: TRBJ1-2
D gene: TRBD1
clone size: few
V gene: TRBV5-6
CDR3 DNA: TGTGCCAGCAGCTTGGAAACAGGGGGCAGCTACACCTTC
CDR3 protein: CASSLETGGSYTF

J gene: TRBJ2-3
D gene: TRBD2
clone size: few
V gene: TRBV24-1
CDR3 DNA: TGTGCCACCAGTGATTTCGGGGGACTAGCTGGGAACACAGATACGCAGTATTTT
CDR3 protein: CATSDFGGLAGNTDTQYF

J gene: TRBJ2-1
D gene: NA
clone size: few
V gene: TRBV7-8
CDR3 DNA: TGTGCCAGCAGCTTAAACAGCTACAATGAGCAGTTCTTC
CDR3 protein: CASSLNSYNEQFF

J gene: TRBJ2-6
D gene: NA
clone size: NA
V gene: TRBV5-4
CDR3 DNA: TGTGCCAGCAGCTTGGCCATGGGAACTGGGGCCAACGTCCTGACTTTC
CDR3 protein: CASSLAMGTGANVLTF

J gene: TRBJ2-1
D gene: NA
clone size: NA
V gene: TRBV12-3/TRBV12-4
CDR3 DNA: TGTGCCAGCAGTTTTTTGGGGGCCGGTGCCTACAATGAGCAGTTCTTC
CDR3 protein: CASSFLGAGAYNEQFF

J gene: TRBJ2-5
D gene: NA
clone size: NA
V gene: TRBV20-1
CDR3 DNA: TGCAGTGCTACTCGAAGGGGACGCGAGACCCAGTACTTC
CDR3 protein: CSATRRGRETQYF

J gene: TRBJ1-1
D gene: NA
clone size: few
V gene: TRBV9
CDR3 DNA: TGTGCCAGTAGAAAAACCCCCCAGGGCGGCACTGAAGCTTTCTTT
CDR3 protein: CASRKTPQGGTEAFF

J gene: TRBJ2-3
D gene: TRBD1
clone size: NA
V gene: TRBV20-1
CDR3 DNA: TGCAGTGCTAGAGACCCCGGGACAGGCACAGATACGCAGTATTTT
CDR3 protein: CSARDPGTGTDTQYF

J gene: TRBJ2-3
D gene: NA
clone size: few
V gene: TRBV23-1
CDR3 DNA: TGCGCCAGCAGTCAAGGCGCATACACAGATACGCAGTATTTT
CDR3 protein: CASSQGAYTDTQYF

J gene: TRBJ1-1
D gene: NA
clone size: few
V gene: TRBV3-1
CDR3 DNA: TGTGCCAGCAGTCCGGGACTCGGTGGGGTAGCTTTCTTT
CDR3 protein: CASSPGLGGVAFF

J gene: TRBJ1-5
D gene: NA
clone size: NA
V gene: TRBV7-2
CDR3 DNA: TGTGCCAGCAGCTTAGATGCGGGTCCTCAGCCCCAGCATTTT
CDR3 protein: CASSLDAGPQPQHF

J gene: TRBJ2-4
D gene: NA
clone size: many
V gene: TRBV10-3
CDR3 DNA: TGTGCCATCAGTGAGGGGTTAGCCAAAAACATTCAGTACTTC
CDR3 protein: CAISEGLAKNIQYF

J gene: TRBJ1-1
D gene: NA
clone size: few
V gene: TRBV4-3
CDR3 DNA: TGCGCCAGCAGCCCCTCCCGGGATCGAGTCACTGAAGCTTTCTTT
CDR3 protein: CASSPSRDRVTEAFF

J gene: TRBJ2-1
D gene: TRBD2
clone size: few
V gene: TRBV20-1
CDR3 DNA: TGCAGTGCTATTGCCACTAGCGGGAGGGGTAGTGAGCAGTTCTTC
CDR3 protein: CSAIATSGRGSEQFF

J gene: TRBJ2-2
D gene: NA
clone size: few
V gene: TRBV20-1
CDR3 DNA: TGCAGTGCTAGAGGGGGGACTCCCGGGGAGCTGTTTTTT
CDR3 protein: CSARGGTPGELFF

J gene: TRBJ1-2
D gene: TRBD1
clone size: few
V gene: TRBV5-1
CDR3 DNA: TGCGCCAGCAGCTCGCCGGGACAGGGATTCTATGGCTACACCTTC
CDR3 protein: CASSSPGQGFYGYTF

J gene: TRBJ2-7
D gene: NA
clone size: NA
V gene: TRBV20-1
CDR3 DNA: TGCAGTGCTAGAGTCCCGGGTACCTACGAGCAGTACTTC
CDR3 protein: CSARVPGTYEQYF

J gene: TRBJ1-3
D gene: NA
clone size: few
V gene: TRBV12-3/TRBV12-4
CDR3 DNA: TGTGCCAGCAGTTTTGGGGGGAATGGAAACACCATATATTTT
CDR3 protein: CASSFGGNGNTIYF

J gene: TRBJ2-2
D gene: NA
clone size: NA
V gene: TRBV12-3/TRBV12-4
CDR3 DNA: TGTGCCAGCAGCCGACAGGGAGGCAACACCGGGGAGCTGTTTTTT
CDR3 protein: CASSRQGGNTGELFF

J gene: TRBJ1-6
D gene: TRBD1
clone size: few
V gene: TRBV5-1
CDR3 DNA: TGCGCCAGCAGCTTCCAACGGGACAGTAATTCACCCCTCCACTTT
CDR3 protein: CASSFQRDSNSPLHF

J gene: TRBJ1-5
D gene: TRBD1
clone size: NA
V gene: TRBV6-5
CDR3 DNA: TGTGCCAGCAGTCCCCGACAGGGACCAAGCAATCAGCCCCAGCATTTT
CDR3 protein: CASSPRQGPSNQPQHF

J gene: TRBJ1-5
D gene: NA
clone size: NA
V gene: TRBV19
CDR3 DNA: TGTGCCAGTAGTATAGGGAAATCGGGGCAGCCCCAGCATTTT
CDR3 protein: CASSIGKSGQPQHF

J gene: TRBJ1-1
D gene: NA
clone size: few
V gene: TRBV12-3/TRBV12-4
CDR3 DNA: TGTGCCAGCAGTTTTGGCTGGGGGAACACTGAAGCTTTCTTT
CDR3 protein: CASSFGWGNTEAFF

J gene: TRBJ2-2
D gene: TRBD2
clone size: NA
V gene: TRBV7-6
CDR3 DNA: TGTGCCAGCTGGACGGTCGGGGGCGTTTATCCGGGACTAGCGAACACCGGGGAGCTGTTTTTT
CDR3 protein: CASWTVGGVYPGLANTGELFF

J gene: TRBJ1-2
D gene: NA
clone size: few
V gene: TRBV5-4
CDR3 DNA: TGTGCCAGCAGCCCGGTTTCTGATCCAGGCTACACCTTC
CDR3 protein: CASSPVSDPGYTF

J gene: TRBJ1-1
D gene: TRBD1
clone size: NA
V gene: TRBV7-9
CDR3 DNA: TGTGCCAGCAGAGCTGACAGGGTTTGGGAAGCTTTCTTT
CDR3 protein: CASRADRVWEAFF

J gene: TRBJ1-1
D gene: NA
clone size: few
V gene: TRBV12-3/TRBV12-4
CDR3 DNA: TGTGCCAGCACCAAACGGGAGGATACCACTGAAGCTTTCTTT
CDR3 protein: CASTKREDTTEAFF

J gene: TRBJ1-6
D gene: NA
clone size: NA
V gene: TRBV7-9
CDR3 DNA: TGTGCCAGCAGCTCTCTTCTAGTTGGTTCACCCCTCCACTTT
CDR3 protein: CASSSLLVGSPLHF

J gene: TRBJ2-7
D gene: TRBD1
clone size: once
V gene: TRBV4-1
CDR3 DNA: TGCGCCAGCAGCCAACCTCTCCGGTCGGGACAGTTACTATACGAGCAGTACTTC
CDR3 protein: CASSQPLRSGQLLYEQYF

J gene: TRBJ2-1
D gene: TRBD1
clone size: many
V gene: TRBV24-1
CDR3 DNA: TGTGCCACCGGGATGGGGACAGGGAACAATGAGCAGTTCTTC
CDR3 protein: CATGMGTGNNEQFF

J gene: TRBJ1-4
D gene: TRBD1
clone size: NA
V gene: TRBV5-1
CDR3 DNA: TGCGCCAGCAGCGCGGACAGGATAAATGAAAAACTGTTTTTT
CDR3 protein: CASSADRINEKLFF

J gene: TRBJ1-1
D gene: NA
clone size: few
V gene: TRBV7-2
CDR3 DNA: TGTGCCAGCAGCTTAAGAAGTAAGGCAGGCGGGAAAACTGAAGCTTTCTTT
CDR3 protein: CASSLRSKAGGKTEAFF

J gene: TRBJ2-3
D gene: TRBD2
clone size: few
V gene: TRBV6-4
CDR3 DNA: TGTGCCAGCAGAGAAGGGACTAGCGGGGGGAAGACGTTT
CDR3 protein: CASREGTSGGKTF

J gene: TRBJ2-1
D gene: TRBD2
clone size: NA
V gene: TRBV20-1
CDR3 DNA: TGCAGTGCTAGAGAAAGACCGGGAGGTGAGCAGTTCTTC
CDR3 protein: CSARERPGGEQFF

J gene: TRBJ2-1
D gene: TRBD2
clone size: few
V gene: TRBV7-8
CDR3 DNA: TGTGCCAGCAGTTTGCAGCGGGAGGGCAATGAGCAGTTCTTC
CDR3 protein: CASSLQREGNEQFF

J gene: TRBJ1-2
D gene: NA
clone size: NA
V gene: TRBV4-2
CDR3 DNA: TGTGCCAGCAGCCAAGATTCCCGGACAGCCTATGGCTACACCTTC
CDR3 protein: CASSQDSRTAYGYTF

J gene: TRBJ2-1
D gene: NA
clone size: NA
V gene: TRBV25-1
CDR3 DNA: TGTGCCAGCAGTGCCCAACTAGCAGACAGCTCCTACAATGAGCAGTTCTTC
CDR3 protein: CASSAQLADSSYNEQFF

J gene: TRBJ2-7
D gene: NA
clone size: NA
V gene: TRBV9
CDR3 DNA: TGTGCCAGCAGTATATACAGTGGCGAGCAGTACTTC
CDR3 protein: CASSIYSGEQYF

J gene: TRBJ2-2
D gene: NA
clone size: NA
V gene: TRBV7-2
CDR3 DNA: TGTGCCAGCACCTTAGAGGGGCTGTGGGGCAGGGACACCGGGGAGCTGTTTTTT
CDR3 protein: CASTLEGLWGRDTGELFF

J gene: TRBJ2-1
D gene: NA
clone size: few
V gene: TRBV6-2/TRBV6-3
CDR3 DNA: TGTGCCAGCAGCCCGGGCCAGCCGGGGAATAGGGAGCAGTTCTTC
CDR3 protein: CASSPGQPGNREQFF

J gene: TRBJ2-3
D gene: TRBD2
clone size: few
V gene: TRBV5-1
CDR3 DNA: TGCGCCAGCAGCCGAAGACAACTAGCGGGAGAGCCAGATACGCAGTATTTT
CDR3 protein: CASSRRQLAGEPDTQYF

J gene: TRBJ1-3
D gene: NA
clone size: many
V gene: TRBV6-6
CDR3 DNA: TGTGCCAGCAGTTACTATGGTGGAAACACCATATATTTT
CDR3 protein: CASSYYGGNTIYF

J gene: TRBJ1-4
D gene: TRBD1
clone size: NA
V gene: TRBV7-3
CDR3 DNA: TGTGCCAGCAGAGGACAGGGGACAACTAATGAAAAACTGTTTTTT
CDR3 protein: CASRGQGTTNEKLFF